This TCR beta chain was documented in a study of CD8+CD57+ T cells in acquired aplastic anemia. Study details: Recorded DNA amounts for sorted CD4+ and CD8+ cells had an average of about 3 ug.

Profiling that covered TCR beta VDJ and CDR3 relied on genomic DNA as its template. In TCRdb, the reads were re-called with MiXCR into one record per CDR3 protein. The sample holds over 250,000 distinct CDR3 sequences, approximately 57% seen once. This clonotype was observed at least ten times. Individuals selected for sequencing had exhibited CD8+CD57+ cell expansion on flow cytometry. The diagnosis in all patients was severe acquired aplastic anemia. This CDR3 region has 13 residues. The V and J ends lost 5 bases and 4 bases respectively, with 11 bases between them. Germline values: CDR1 SEHNR, CDR2 FQNEAQ (reference sequence).

The V gene is TRBV7-9, the J gene TRBJ1-1, with a possible D match to TRBD1 (5 bases). This receptor was obtained from a human donor with aplastic anemia. Sequencing input: sorted CD4+, CD8+, or CD8+CD57+ T cells (not recorded which) from PBMCs. In DNA form, the CDR3 reads TGTGCCAGCAGCAGATCTAGGGGCACTGAAGCTTTCTTT. Amino acid sequence: CASSRSRGTEAFF.